Below, 16 T cell receptor beta chains from the same sample are listed, as sequenced in a study of T cells in Graves' hyperthyroidism and ophthalmopathy. Regions amplified from RNA transcripts were the TCR beta CDR3 regions. In the first-round RT-PCR of the TCR CDR3, the HTBI primer set was used. TCRdb re-called the multiplex PCR reads with MiXCR, one entry per CDR3 protein. This table holds under 550,000 distinct CDR3 sequences, roughly an eighth found once. The sample was blood. The receptors come from a woman aged 18 to 35 with Graves' hyperthyroidism.

Worth noting for this clonotype: Sequence at one end of the junction differs from germline and may be a read error. In DNA form, the CDR3 reads TGTACCAGCAGCGCGCGGGGCGGTATCACAGATACGCAGTATTTT. Amino acids: CTSSARGGITDTQYF. The rearrangement uses TRBV9 and TRBJ2-3, with D possibly being TRBD2 (6 bases). The CDR3 is made up of 15 amino acids. CDR1 and CDR2 (germline): SGDLS, YYNGEE.

At least ten counts were recorded for this clonotype. The chain joins TRBV30 to TRBJ2-3; D gene unclear. Trimming stripped 5 bases from V and 5 bases from J, with 8 bases between. Per germline, CDR1 GTSNPN and CDR2 SVGIG (reference sequence). This CDR3 comprises 11 residues. The CDR3, as DNA: TGTGCCTGGTCCTTGGGAGATACGCAGTATTTT. Amino acids: CAWSLGDTQYF.

This clonotype was recorded at least ten times. The rearrangement joins TRBV6-5 to TRBJ2-7; the match to TRBD2 covers 14 bases. There are 16 residues in the CDR3. Germline assignment: CDR1 MNHEY and CDR2 SVGAGI. V shed 2 bases and J 5 bases; nucleotides not matched to a gene: 5. CDR3 region: CASSYRPGLAGDEQYF. In nucleotides, the CDR3 is TGTGCCAGCAGTTACAGACCGGGACTAGCGGGAGACGAGCAGTACTTC.

This clonotype was detected ten times or more. V usage is TRBV29-1 and J usage is TRBJ2-5, with no clear D. This CDR3 has 12 amino acids. V lost 5 bases, J lost 4 bases, and 11 bases lay in between. Germline lookup yields CDR1 SQVTM and CDR2 ANQGSEA. This CDR3 reads CSVRSGPETQYF. In DNA, the CDR3 is TGCAGCGTTCGTTCGGGCCCAGAGACCCAGTACTTC. The variable domain in full, completed from reference TRBV29-1 and TRBJ2-5, reads SAVISQKPSRDICQRGTSLTIQCQVDSQVTMMFWYRQQPGQSLTLIATANQGSEATYESGFVIDKFPISRPNLTFSTLTVSNMSPEDSSIYLCSVRSGPETQYFGPGTRLLVL.

This clonotype turned up a few times. The gene calls are TRBV30 and TRBJ1-1; no firm D call. Germline V lookup: CDR1 GTSNPN, CDR2 SVGIG (reference sequence). Deletions cut 1 base from V and 1 base from J, with 7 bases between. The CDR3 spans 13 residues. The CDR3 DNA reads as TGTGCCTGGAGTGATAAGAGGAACACTGAAGCTTTCTTT. Its translation is CAWSDKRNTEAFF.

This clonotype was seen ten or more times. CDR3 nucleotide sequence: TGTGCCAGCAGTTTAACGGACAGGGGCTCCTATGGCTACACCTTC. Translating it yields CASSLTDRGSYGYTF. V usage is TRBV28 and J usage is TRBJ1-2, with TRBD1 identical over 9 bases. V trimming: 2 bases; J trimming: 4 bases; junction bases outside the gene matches: 5. Germline-derived CDR1 and CDR2 are MDHEN and SYDVKM. The CDR3 is made up of 15 amino acids.

A remark on this clonotype: A read error is possible here, since a much larger clone lies one base away. V usage is TRBV3-1 and J usage is TRBJ2-1; D not resolved. CDR3 length: 13 residues. Trimming took off 1 base at V and 12 bases at J, with 13 bases between the two ends. Germline V lookup: CDR1 LGHDT, CDR2 YNNKEL (reference sequence). The CDR3 here is CASSQGPLRSQFF. CDR3 nucleotide sequence: TGTGCCAGCAGCCAAGGCCCCTTGAGGTCGCAGTTCTTC.

This chain uses TRBV2 with TRBJ1-2; TRBD1 matches 8 bases. J lost 7 bases, V lost 4 bases, and 5 bases had no gene match. CDR1 and CDR2 (germline): SNHLY, FYNNEI. CDR3 size: 13 residues. The CDR3 loop reads CASSVRTGFGYTF. The CDR3 DNA reads as TGTGCCAGCAGTGTGAGGACAGGGTTTGGCTACACCTTC.

This clonotype came up many times. V is TRBV24-1 and J is TRBJ1-1; 7 bases agree with TRBD1. Germline V CDR1 and CDR2: KGHDR, SFDVKD. The V segment lost 8 bases and the J segment 0 bases; nucleotides outside the gene matches: 2. The CDR3 loop spans 13 amino acids. The CDR3 DNA reads TGTGCCACCACCAGGGGGATGAACACTGAAGCTTTCTTT. It codes for CATTRGMNTEAFF.

Ten or more counts support this clonotype. V is TRBV12-3 or TRBV12-4 and J is TRBJ2-5, with unresolved D. The V end was cut by 1 base, the J end by 1 base, with 7 bases between. The CDR3 is made up of 14 amino acids. The CDR3: CASSLGHPQETQYF. The CDR3 DNA reads as TGTGCCAGCAGTTTAGGGCATCCCCAAGAGACCCAGTACTTC.

This clonotype was seen repeatedly, ten times or more. This CDR3 reads CSVANGYNQPQHF. The CDR3 DNA sequence: TGCAGCGTTGCGAACGGCTACAATCAGCCCCAGCATTTT. The J gene is TRBJ1-5, the V gene TRBV29-1; D is unclear. The CDR3 loop spans 13 amino acids. V gave up 4 bases and J gave up 3 bases, with 10 bases separating them. Per the germline V gene, CDR1 is SQVTM and CDR2 is ANQGSEA.

A few counts support this clonotype. V and J are TRBV10-3 and TRBJ2-7, with 8 bases aligning to TRBD2. Germline V gives CDR1 ENHRY, CDR2 SYGVKD. The V gene end was trimmed by 5 bases and the J gene end by 3 bases; junction bases not matched to a gene: 9. This CDR3 contains 15 residues. DNA for the CDR3: TGTGCCATCAGTCGGAACAGCGGGAGTCACTACGAGCAGTACTTC. This codes for CAISRNSGSHYEQYF.

The rearrangement links TRBV5-1 to TRBJ1-1; D gene uncertain. The CDR3 has 15 amino acids. Per germline, CDR1 SGHRS and CDR2 YFSETQ. Trimming pared 1 base from V and 1 base from J, leaving 11 bases between. CDR3: CASSLLGVTNTEAFF. CDR3 DNA: TGCGCCAGCAGCTTGCTAGGCGTTACGAACACTGAAGCTTTCTTT.

This clonotype appeared many times. The chain uses TRBV3-1 and TRBJ2-5; no firm D call. The CDR3 has 15 amino acids. The germline V gene has CDR1 LGHDT and CDR2 YNNKEL (reference sequence). The V end was cut by 0 bases, the J end by 9 bases, with 17 bases between. CDR3 sequence (DNA): TGTGCCAGCAGCCAAGATAGGGCTACCAGAGTGTCCCAGTACTTC. Protein: CASSQDRATRVSQYF.

This chain links TRBV19 with TRBJ2-7; D gene unclear. This CDR3 has 14 amino acids. CDR1 and CDR2 from the germline V gene are LNHDA and SQIVND (reference sequence). Deletions cut 2 bases from V and 2 bases from J, with 10 bases between. Written as DNA, the CDR3 is TGTGCCAGTAGTATAAGGACGGGCACCTACGAGCAGTACTTC. Translated, it gives CASSIRTGTYEQYF.

This clonotype has at least ten counts. The CDR3 sequence is CASSENLGSDYEQYF. The CDR3 nucleotides are TGTGCCAGCAGTGAAAACCTCGGGAGTGACTACGAGCAGTACTTC. The rearrangement uses TRBV6-1 and TRBJ2-7, with D maybe TRBD2 (6 bases). Germline values: CDR1 MNHNS, CDR2 SASEGT. The CDR3 is made up of 15 amino acids. With 2 bases removed from V and 3 bases from J, the gap between germline ends came to 14 bases.